This T cell receptor (beta chain) was found in a study of technical replicates of blood from a handful of donors (TCRdb year 2017). The library was made by the immunoSEQ multiplex PCR assay. Imported from immuneACCESS, the table was reduced by TCRdb to in-frame sequences with V and J called. These copies leave out some clones; in studies compared against another copy, an unresolved V gene accounts for under half, and the cause of the remainder is not known. The sample includes tens of thousands of clones, with about 93% observed a single time. The ten largest clones add up to approximately 3.9% of the sample. There are 14 amino acids in the CDR3, from cysteine to phenylalanine inclusive. CDR3 DNA is the only sequence kept; it has 42 bases, read in frame from the first base. CDR1 and CDR2 are read off the germline V gene as SGDLS and YYNGEE. The junction carries 11 bases between V and J, which are trimmed by 0 bases and 4 bases respectively.

Comments on this clone: Its antigen target is currently unknown. No clone much larger than this one lies a single base away; base qualities are absent.

The V and J genes are TRBV9 and TRBJ2-7; too little of a D gene remains to name it. The material sequenced was PBMCs. This TCR was recovered from a human donor in good health. Some clones in this sample may be carry-over from other donors' samples. The sequence in DNA is TGTGCCAGCAGCGTAGAAGCCTTTCCGTACGAGCAGTACTTC. The resulting protein is CASSVEAFPYEQYF.